This TCR beta chain appears in the sequencing data of a study of cytomegalovirus exposure and HLA in healthy donors. Study observations and caveats: Rarity held for most TCR sequences, but there were some public TCRs that occurred in many donors. The authors assumed roughly uniform sequencing depth across donors for presence/absence analyses.

In the PCR, 60 Vbeta and 13 Jbeta primers were used. Here immunoSEQ multiplex PCR was the method, and the copy in TCRdb shows in-frame clones only, minus some. The sample comprises a few hundred thousand clones, roughly 81% of which are singletons, and about 2% rests with the top ten. As for this clone: Antigen: not known.

CDR3 length: 15 amino acids. Trimming took 3 bases from V and 5 from J, leaving 14 bases between them. Germline V CDR1 and CDR2: MGHRA, YSYEKL. Sequenced material: PBMCs. The chain employs TRBV4-1 and TRBJ1-5; D might be TRBD1 (6 bases). The source is a woman between 35 and 50 years old in good health and CMV-seropositive. The CDR3: CASSQMGGLDQPQHF. The CDR3 region has the DNA TGCGCCAGCAGCCAGATGGGGGGGCTGGATCAGCCCCAGCATTTT.